The rows below give T cell receptor beta chains drawn from one sample of a study of blood T cells in healthy people across ages. TCRdb reanalysed the 5' RACE reads using MiXCR and keeps one entry per CDR3 protein. The repertoire has about 1.1 million distinct CDR3 sequences, roughly two fifths of them found once; the top ten carry around 13%. The sequencing input was blood. The receptors come from a young man in good health. Both conserved end residues are part of each CDR3. Clone size is not always given. Where it is, it says once, few, many or a class for expanded clones.

-	TRBV7-9	TRBJ1-1	CATLVGFATEAFF
few	TRBV9	TRBJ1-1	CASSVAAGTTEAFF
-	TRBV7-3	TRBJ2-2	CASSSGVSPGELFF
-	TRBV12-3/TRBV12-4	-	CATAPPGDRAIYEQYF
many	TRBV20-1	TRBJ1-2	CSASNRENYGYTF
-	TRBV20-1	TRBJ1-1	CSARDIKRSMNTEAFF
-	TRBV28	TRBJ1-2	CASSYLKTGTYGYTF
-	TRBV14	TRBJ1-1	CASSPPVREGGTEAFF
once	TRBV28	TRBJ2-5	CASSQRPVDEQYF
few	TRBV2	TRBJ1-2	CASVLQGSYGYTF
-	TRBV7-2	TRBJ2-1	CASSPHREKETQFF
few	TRBV7-2	TRBJ2-7	CASSLGAGSSSYEQYF
-	TRBV12-3/TRBV12-4	TRBJ1-2	CASREGYGYTF
-	TRBV7-9	TRBJ2-7	CASSLKSSASGNYEQYF
few	TRBV29-1	TRBJ1-1	CSVGDQNTEAFF
few	TRBV14	TRBJ2-5	CASSQGPQETQYF
few	TRBV2	TRBJ2-1	CASSSMYNEQFF
-	TRBV5-1	TRBJ2-1	CASSGSGATTYNEQFF
few	TRBV12-3/TRBV12-4	TRBJ1-2	CASSPQQGLTSYGYTF
-	TRBV7-2	TRBJ1-1	CASSSLSGLEAFF
-	TRBV6-6	TRBJ1-1	CASMGGWGTSEAFF
-	TRBV7-2	TRBJ2-1	CASSLESELAPYNEQFF
-	TRBV28	TRBJ2-5	CASSQSTGGGETQYF
-	TRBV6-6	TRBJ1-5	CTSRAGASNQPQHF
-	TRBV10-3	TRBJ2-3	CAISGGRTGNTDTQYF
-	TRBV5-4	TRBJ1-1	CASSPGTEPGKTEAFF
-	TRBV28	TRBJ2-3	CASSLYEWTDPSTDTQYF
few	TRBV20-1	TRBJ2-1	CSARDRASSYNEQFF
few	TRBV28	TRBJ1-2	CASSSLGQFYGYTF
-	TRBV20-1	TRBJ2-3	CSARDWRDRGVDTQYF
-	TRBV18	TRBJ2-7	CASSSGPGRRYNEQYF
few	TRBV6-6	TRBJ1-6	CASSYSGQGSSPLHF
few	TRBV20-1	TRBJ1-1	CSAVNQRLADTEAFF
-	TRBV7-3	TRBJ2-3	CASSLLGRTSSTDTQYF
-	TRBV20-1	TRBJ1-4	CSARDFAGNEKLFF
-	TRBV12-3/TRBV12-4	TRBJ1-1	CASSLLGAGDTEAFF
-	TRBV7-9	TRBJ1-4	CASSLASQGREKLFF
few	TRBV7-2	TRBJ2-3	CASTPDRGGTDTQYF